These T cell receptor beta chains were read from a single sample in a study of shared clonotypes between healthy human individuals. Some clones are missing from TCRdb's copy, which holds only in-frame ones; the method was immunoSEQ multiplex PCR. The sample holds about 2.2 million clones, 93% seen once. Sequenced: naive CD8+ T cells from PBMCs. The receptor set was obtained from a man aged 18 to 30 in good health. Some clones in this sample may be carry-over from other donors' samples. Each CDR3 is given with its conserved first and last residue. D genes are given only for firm matches. The size entry is marked missing in some rows and otherwise reads once, few, many or a size class.

v_gene	d_gene	abundance	j_gene	CDR3aa	CDR3nt
TRBV7-6	.	.	TRBJ2-5	CASSLGFQETQYF	TGTGCCAGCAGCTTAGGGTTCCAAGAGACCCAGTACTTC
TRBV19	.	.	TRBJ2-5	CASSIDPAGFQETQYF	TGTGCCAGTAGTATAGATCCTGCAGGGTTCCAAGAGACCCAGTACTTC
TRBV2	.	.	TRBJ2-2	CASSETRGTPIATGELFF	TGTGCCAGCAGTGAAACACGGGGCACGCCAATAGCAACCGGGGAGCTGTTTTTT
TRBV28	.	.	TRBJ1-2	CASSLTEDYGYTF	TGTGCCAGCAGCCTGACGGAGGACTATGGCTACACCTTC
TRBV27	.	.	TRBJ2-2	CASSLASVLGVTGELFF	TGTGCCAGCAGTTTAGCTTCAGTACTAGGGGTCACCGGGGAGCTGTTTTTT
TRBV28	TRBD2	.	TRBJ2-5	CASSFSGRDQETQYF	TGTGCCAGCAGTTTTAGCGGGAGGGACCAAGAGACCCAGTACTTC
TRBV27	.	.	TRBJ1-4	CASSLSAYNEKLFF	TGTGCCAGCAGTTTATCGGCCTATAATGAAAAACTGTTTTTT
TRBV14	.	.	TRBJ2-2	CASSQDRWGSGTGELFF	TGTGCCAGCAGCCAAGATCGGTGGGGGAGTGGCACCGGGGAGCTGTTTTTT
TRBV11-2	TRBD2	.	TRBJ2-3	CASRGLAGGPDTQYF	TGTGCCAGCAGGGGATTAGCGGGGGGGCCAGATACGCAGTATTTT
TRBV6-5	.	.	TRBJ1-4	CASSFASVGRNEKLFF	TGTGCCAGCAGTTTCGCCTCAGTGGGCCGTAATGAAAAACTGTTTTTT
TRBV5-6	.	.	TRBJ2-6	CASSLRFSRANSGANVLTF	TGTGCCAGCAGCTTGCGGTTTTCTCGGGCGAACTCTGGGGCCAACGTCCTGACTTTC
TRBV11-2	TRBD1	.	TRBJ2-7	CASSPRGDRSYEQYF	TGTGCCAGCAGCCCCCGAGGGGACAGATCCTACGAGCAGTACTTC
TRBV13	.	.	TRBJ2-7	CASSEWSGVNYEQYF	TGTGCCAGCAGCGAGTGGTCGGGAGTTAACTACGAGCAGTACTTC
TRBV28	.	once	TRBJ2-7	CASSTPSERTTYEQYF	TGTGCCAGCAGTACCCCGAGCGAGCGGACGACCTACGAGCAGTACTTC
TRBV29-1	.	.	TRBJ2-3	CSVAGRKSTDTQYF	TGCAGCGTTGCCGGGCGAAAGAGCACAGATACGCAGTATTTT
TRBV27	.	.	TRBJ2-1	CASSFLKDYNEQFF	TGTGCCAGCAGTTTCCTCAAAGACTACAATGAGCAGTTCTTC
TRBV30	.	.	TRBJ1-2	CAWSETGPVTTKGYGHTF	TGTGCCTGGAGTGAAACGGGACCGGTAACAACGAAGGGCTATGGCCACACCTTC
TRBV11-1	.	.	TRBJ2-5	CASSRGAPGTPQRETQYF	TGTGCCAGCAGCAGAGGGGCCCCCGGGACTCCGCAGCGGGAGACCCAGTACTTC